This section outlines one TCR beta chain sequence together with its context. The antigen remains unidentified. During the collection period, no donor immune events like infections were recorded. The sample comes from a study of identifying expanded T cells in peripheral blood. Study-level points and caveats: Clone count variance between approximately two-week samples rose with total template count.

Using immunoSEQ multiplex PCR, the repertoire was profiled, and TCRdb retains in-frame clones only, with some absent. Found here are around 70,000 clones, 75% to 90% of them singletons; the top ten hold around 3%. The CDR3 runs 17 residues. Germline-derived CDR1 and CDR2 are SGHVS and FNYEAQ. With 2 bases clipped from V and 2 bases from J, the junction kept 9 bases outside the gene matches. V and J are TRBV7-6 and TRBJ2-7, with 10 bases aligning to TRBD2. This sequence originates from a person between 18 and 70 years old in good health. Sequencing was carried out using blood. The CDR3 DNA is TGTGCCAGCAGCTTATCCCAGCGGGGGGGCTTCCCCTACGAGCAGTACTTC. Translation gives CASSLSQRGGFPYEQYF.